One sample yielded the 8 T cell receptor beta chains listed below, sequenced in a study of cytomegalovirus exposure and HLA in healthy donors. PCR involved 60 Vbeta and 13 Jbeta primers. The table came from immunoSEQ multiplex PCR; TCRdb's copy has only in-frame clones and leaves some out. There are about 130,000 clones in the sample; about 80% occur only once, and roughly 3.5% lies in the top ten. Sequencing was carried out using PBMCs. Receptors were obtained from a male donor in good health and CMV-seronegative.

Here the CDR3 DNA reads TGCGCCAGCAGCTTGGCAGGACAGGAGTCTAGTGGCTACACCTTC. Translation: CASSLAGQESSGYTF. The rearrangement joins TRBV5-1 to TRBJ1-2, with 7 bases matching TRBD1. Trimming removed 0 bases from V and 7 bases from J; junction bases left unmatched: 9. Germline V gene sequence: CDR1 SGHRS, CDR2 YFSETQ. This CDR3 region has 15 residues.

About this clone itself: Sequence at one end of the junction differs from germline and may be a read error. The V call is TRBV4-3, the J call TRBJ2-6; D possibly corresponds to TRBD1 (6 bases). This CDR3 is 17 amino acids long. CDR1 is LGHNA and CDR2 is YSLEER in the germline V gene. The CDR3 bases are TGCGCCAGCAGCCGCCTGGCTGGGGGCGCTGGGGCCAACGGCCTGACTTTC. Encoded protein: CASSRLAGGAGANGLTF.

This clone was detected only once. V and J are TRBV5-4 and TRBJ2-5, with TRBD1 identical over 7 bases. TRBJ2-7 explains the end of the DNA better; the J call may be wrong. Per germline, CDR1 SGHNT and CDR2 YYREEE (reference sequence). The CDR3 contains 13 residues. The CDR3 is CASSDRVIYEQYF. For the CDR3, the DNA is TGTGCCAGCTCAGACAGGGTAATTTACGAGCAGTACTTC.

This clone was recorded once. CDR3 sequence (DNA): TGTGCCAGCGACAGCACTAGCACAGATACGCAGTATTTT. Its protein product is CASDSTSTDTQYF. The rearrangement joins TRBV25-1 to TRBJ2-3; possibly TRBD1 for D (5 bases). This CDR3 region has 13 residues. With 8 bases removed from V and 0 bases from J, the gap between germline ends came to 9 bases. Per germline, CDR1 MGHDK and CDR2 SYGVNS.

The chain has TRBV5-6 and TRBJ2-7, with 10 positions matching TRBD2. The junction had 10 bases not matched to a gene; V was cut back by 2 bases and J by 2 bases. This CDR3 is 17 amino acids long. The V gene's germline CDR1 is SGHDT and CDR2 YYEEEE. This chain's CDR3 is CASSFGLGTSATYEQYF. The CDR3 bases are TGTGCCAGCAGCTTCGGTTTGGGGACTAGCGCCACCTACGAGCAGTACTTC.

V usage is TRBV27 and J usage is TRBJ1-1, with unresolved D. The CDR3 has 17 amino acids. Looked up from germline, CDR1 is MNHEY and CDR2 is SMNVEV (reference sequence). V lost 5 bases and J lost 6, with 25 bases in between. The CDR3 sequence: CASSPIPLQLSKAEAFF. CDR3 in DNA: TGTGCCAGCAGTCCCATCCCTTTACAGCTCTCGAAAGCTGAAGCTTTCTTT.

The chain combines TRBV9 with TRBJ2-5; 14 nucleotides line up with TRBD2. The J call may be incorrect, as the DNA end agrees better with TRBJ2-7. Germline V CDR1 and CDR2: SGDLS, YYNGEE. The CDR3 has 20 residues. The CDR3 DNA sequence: TGTGCCAGCAGCGTAGGGCCACCGGGACTAGCGGGAGCGCACTCCTACGAGCAGTACTTC. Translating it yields CASSVGPPGLAGAHSYEQYF.

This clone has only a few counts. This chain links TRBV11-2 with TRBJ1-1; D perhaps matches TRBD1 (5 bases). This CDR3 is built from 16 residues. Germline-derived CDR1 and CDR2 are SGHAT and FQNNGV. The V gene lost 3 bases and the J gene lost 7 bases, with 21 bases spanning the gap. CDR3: CASSFPVAGPANEAFF. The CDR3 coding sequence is TGTGCCAGCAGCTTTCCGGTAGCGGGACCGGCAAATGAAGCTTTCTTT.